This note documents a single TCR beta chain sequence. This clone has just a few counts. Which antigen it targets is not known. No qualities accompany the bases; no much larger clone lies one base away. The cohort comprised hundreds of healthy bone marrow donors. All cohort members were sampled while nominally healthy, although unrecorded immune exposures were likely present. The donor was CMV seropositive and was included in the group of 250 to 350 seropositive cohort members. Each donor provided a peripheral blood sample, and peripheral blood mononuclear cells were used for TCR beta sequencing. The Qiagen DNeasy Blood Extraction Kit was used to extract genomic DNA from the blood cell samples. The data derive from a study of cytomegalovirus exposure and HLA in healthy donors (TCRdb year 2017). Background for the entire study: An earlier analysis of roughly 500 of the donors reported approximately 300 Gb of sequence data and 100 million to 130 million unique TCR beta sequences from approximately 180 million T cells. A handful of DR-DQ haplotypes were handled as single units for association and clustering because linkage in the cohort was strong. Of the roughly 400 genotyped donors, approximately 80% were placed in the genetic ancestry cluster associated with self-reported Caucasian donors. The study combined high-throughput TCR immunosequencing, statistical association of individual TCRs with disease status, and machine learning to predict cytomegalovirus infection status. Across approximately 400 genotyped donors of the cohort, an average of about 200,000 unique TCR beta nucleotide sequences per donor were sequenced, and roughly 20% of those sequences were non-productive. The later analysis used no new phenotypic data to find candidate immune exposures, relying instead on TCR beta sequences and their occurrence across donors. Genome-wide SNP genotypes for about 60% of the roughly 670 donors were used in a later genetic analysis, which treated that subset as a discovery cohort. An earlier analysis of 587 of the donors used high-throughput TCR beta sequencing to judge whether each TCR beta V gene segment behaved as functional or pseudogenic. In a later analysis, previously published TCR beta repertoires from some 640 donors were re-analyzed and high-resolution HLA genotyping was added so that TCR occurrence patterns could be studied. All discovery cohort repertoires had been generated using a single sequencing platform. The number of typed donors differed by locus: about 629-630 for A, B, C, DRB1 and DQB1; 522 for DQA1; 606 for DPA1; and roughly 450 for DPB1. The study used immunosequencing to profile the T cell repertoires of several hundred subjects and linked those repertoires to cytomegalovirus serostatus. Donor age, sex, ethnicity and CMV serostatus were collected together with the repertoire data. The study was designed to test whether signatures of past pathogen exposure could be identified by cataloging public T cell receptors. Besides the first cohort of approximately 710 subjects, a separate validation cohort made up of roughly 120 different subjects was used. An early release that covered about 600 HLA-typed donors contained approximately 300 gigabases of sequencing data and tens of millions of unique TCR sequences. HLA typing included class I and class II loci at four-digit resolution. The full study reports these points: A later analysis found that HLA-associated TCR beta chains were more clonally expanded and had lower generation probabilities than equally common non-associated chains. Strong co-occurrence of HLA alleles, especially DR and DQ, made assigning TCR associations to individual alleles difficult. According to a later analysis, TCR association rates differed among HLA loci, with DRB1 alleles showing the most associated TCRs and HLA-C alleles showing the fewest. Because the 87-base-pair reads could not distinguish some IMGT-functional V segments, including TRBV6-2 and TRBV6-3, those segments were excluded. Linkage disequilibrium might explain the correlated functional status among segregating V segments, but an unknown experimental factor could not be ruled out. A cluster of highly shared sequence variants was judged likely to represent a technical artifact of the sequencing pipeline. Broadly in line with IMGT annotations, most TCR beta V segments showed up in productive rearrangements about 87% or about 30% of the time in an earlier analysis of around 600 of the donors. Several of the top co-occurrence clusters appeared to be linked to parvovirus B19, influenza, CMV and Epstein-Barr virus, according to a later analysis. At a false discovery rate of 0.05, a later analysis linked 15,000 to 20,000 TCR beta sequences to specific HLA alleles. V-gene and J-gene trimming of TCR beta chains was associated with a missense DCLRE1C variant in a later genetic analysis, and the association was replicated in an independent cohort. The only immune exposure information available for the cohort was CMV serostatus. Cytomegalovirus status was reported to be diagnosed by the classifier with high specificity and sensitivity in both the original and validation cohorts. Most TCR sequences were seen in very few donors, while some public TCRs were found in many individuals. The earlier analysis of 587 of the donors excluded over 15 rarely observed V segments, including chromosome 9 orphons, because counts were too low. This cohort had only TCR beta chains sequenced, and the lack of alpha or paired-chain data limited which features could be detected. In a later analysis, most CMV-associated TCR beta chains were found to appear HLA-restricted, with HLA associations seemingly driven largely by CMV exposure. In vitro tests confirmed that a few of the cytomegalovirus-associated TCR beta chains recognize cytomegalovirus antigens. Roughly uniform sequencing depth across donors was assumed in presence/absence analyses, although this assumption may not hold. The authors suggested that the approach could potentially be extended to other disease states and immunological phenotypes. In a later genetic analysis, fewer N-insertions in productive TCRs were reported among donors in an Asian-associated ancestry cluster than the approximately 630-donor mean. A further reported finding was that TCR beta sequences accurately predicted the HLA-A and HLA-B alleles for most subjects in the first cohort. Because HLA typing was missing for some donors at each locus, association tests included only the typed subset. The study listed 150 to 200 TCR beta chains as associated with cytomegalovirus.

The CDR3 contains 15 residues, cysteine and phenylalanine counted. The retained sequence is limited to the CDR3, 45 bases, with the frame set at the first base. Trimming removed 1 base from V and 4 bases from J, leaving 14 bases between the germline ends. Looking up the germline V gene yields CDR1 SGHAT and CDR2 FQNNGV. The receptor library was made with the immunoSEQ multiplex PCR assay. For the multiplex PCR, a mixture combining 60 forward primers for TCR Vbeta segments and 13 reverse primers for TCR Jbeta segments was used. Amplification of the CDR3 region of rearranged TCR beta genes was performed with a multiplex PCR assay on genomic DNA. The Illumina HiSeq System was used to sequence the amplified TCR beta libraries as 87-base-pair reads. In the source study's methods: A later analysis counted some 74 million unique TCR beta chains across the 666 repertoires, and some 11 million of these chains were shared by at least two donors. To remove PCR and sequencing errors, raw reads were error-corrected and collapsed into unique sequences using a nearest-neighbor algorithm that merged closely related sequences. CDR3 sequences were aligned to IMGT reference sequences to assign V, D and J gene segments. For a sequence to be retained, a match of at least six nucleotides to both a V gene segment and a J gene segment was required. A rearrangement counted as productive if the CDR3 had no stop codons and remained in frame with V and J, and every other rearrangement counted as non-productive. CDR3 was defined by IMGT convention, running from the second conserved V-encoded cysteine to the conserved J-encoded phenylalanine. Sequences without an unambiguous match to a single V gene segment were excluded from the earlier analysis of about 640 of the donors. An earlier analysis of 587 of the donors classified V segments as functional when productive rearrangements were above 56.7% and as segregating when the standard deviation between donors was above 5%. A statistical classification framework was built for diagnosing cytomegalovirus status from the catalog of TCR beta chain sequences. In a later analysis, TCR nucleotide sequences were compared against IMGT/GENE-DB human TR gene sequences so that V and J genes could be assigned. A later analysis assigned CDR3 sequences and most-parsimonious VDJ recombination scenarios with the TCRdist pipeline. In a later analysis, every TCR beta chain was defined by the combination of its CDR3 amino acid sequence and its V-gene family, and reads without a unique V-gene family were dropped. A later analysis removed 592 highly shared, low-generation-probability nucleotide sequences to deal with suspected cross-contamination and a sequencing artifact. In a later analysis, a clonal expansion index for each public chain was calculated from normalized within-repertoire ranks of inferred template counts. Generation probabilities in a later analysis came from a VDJ recombination model fitted to out-of-frame rearrangements, and those results were checked against IGoR. In a later analysis, hypergeometric tests were used to score TCR-TCR, TCR-HLA and TCR-CMV co-occurrence, with a repertoire-size bias correction applied to TCR pairs. To estimate false discovery rates, a later analysis permuted the HLA or CMV assignments 20 times. In a later analysis, co-occurring TCRs were grouped with DBSCAN, and TCRdist sequence similarity was added when clustering was performed within HLA-allele-positive subsets. Repertoires with fewer than 30,000 or more than 120,000 public chains were left out of co-occurrence clustering, as were four to six repertoires with anomalous nucleotide sharing. TCRdb took this table from immuneACCESS and kept in-frame rearrangements with V and J called. Such tables lack part of the clones; where checked against another copy, unresolved V genes explain under half of the gap, and the rest is unexplained. From that table come the V and J calls and clone size; the DNA was used to work out D and trimming. This sample comprises around 110,000 clones, 79% of them detected only once. Approximately 3.1% of the sample rests with the top ten.

The chain uses TRBV11-2 and TRBJ2-7; TRBD2 could be the D gene, as 6 bases match. This receptor was obtained from a woman aged 18-35 years in good health and CMV-seropositive. Sequencing was performed on PBMCs. The CDR3 reads as follows: CASSLGVGSGYEQYF. The DNA is TGTGCCAGCAGCTTAGGGGTGGGCAGCGGGTACGAGCAGTACTTC. Joined to the reference TRBV11-2 and TRBJ2-7 proteins, this CDR3 gives the full variable domain: EAGVAQSPRYKIIEKRQSVAFWCNPISGHATLYWYQQILGQGPKLLIQFQNNGVVDDSQLPKDRFSAERLKGVDSTLKIQPAKLEDSAVYLCASSLGVGSGYEQYFGPGTRLTVT.